The rows below give T cell receptor beta chains drawn from one sample of a study of identical twins. MiXCR, applied by TCRdb to the 5' RACE reads, yields one record per CDR3 protein. The sample yields 1.5 million or so distinct CDR3 sequences, less than 35% seen once. Sequencing was performed on cord blood. Receptors were obtained from a newborn girl in good health. Each CDR3 is given with its conserved first and last residue.

CDR3: CASSLATVTEAFF
J: TRBJ1-1
V: TRBV11-2

CDR3: CASSLQRGATDTQYF
J: TRBJ2-3
V: TRBV5-1

CDR3: CSAQDRGEQFF
J: TRBJ2-1
V: TRBV20-1

CDR3: CASSGGLAGDEQYF
J: TRBJ2-7
V: TRBV5-1

CDR3: CASSLYSDQGEKLFF
J: TRBJ1-4
V: TRBV19

CDR3: CASSQGVASGESQFF
J: TRBJ2-1
V: TRBV3-1

CDR3: CASSLRLAGVEQYF
J: TRBJ2-7
V: TRBV27

CDR3: CATSDFSAYNEQFF
J: TRBJ2-1
V: TRBV24-1

CDR3: CASKSETRTYEQYF
J: TRBJ2-7
V: TRBV2

CDR3: CASSPGSNNSPLHF
J: TRBJ1-6
V: TRBV7-6

CDR3: CASSSPLPRLNYGYTF
J: TRBJ1-2
V: TRBV11-2

CDR3: CSALRANYGYTF
J: TRBJ1-2
V: TRBV20-1

CDR3: CASSLGFTSGSQETQYF
J: TRBJ2-5
V: TRBV5-1

CDR3: CSVASGGYEQYF
J: TRBJ2-7
V: TRBV29-1

CDR3: CATSVGAGEADTQYF
J: TRBJ2-3
V: TRBV24-1

CDR3: CSATDRWSSGANVLTF
J: TRBJ2-6
V: TRBV20-1

CDR3: CSAQSRQGYNSPLHF
J: TRBJ1-6
V: TRBV20-1

CDR3: CASSLGSPGANVLTF
J: TRBJ2-6
V: TRBV7-2

CDR3: CASSQTNFGTVNEQYF
J: TRBJ2-4
V: TRBV14

CDR3: CASSQASRGFAYEQYF
J: NA
V: TRBV3-1

CDR3: CSVADRGAGYTF
J: TRBJ1-2
V: TRBV29-1

CDR3: CASSQYRGLAGQETQYF
J: TRBJ2-5
V: TRBV4-1

CDR3: CASSQDGTSNTEAFF
J: TRBJ1-1
V: TRBV4-1

CDR3: CATSVRDREHTDTQYF
J: TRBJ2-3
V: TRBV15

CDR3: CATVSTGVTHNEQFF
J: TRBJ2-1
V: TRBV19

CDR3: CASSLTGEDGYTF
J: TRBJ1-2
V: TRBV28

CDR3: CSASDGGVYEQYF
J: NA
V: TRBV20-1

CDR3: CASSQGTGQETQYF
J: TRBJ2-5
V: TRBV4-2

CDR3: CASSLRRTNGYNEQFF
J: TRBJ2-1
V: TRBV5-1

CDR3: CASSLEGGGGSYNEQFF
J: TRBJ2-1
V: TRBV7-7

CDR3: CASSPLVGTDTQYF
J: TRBJ2-3
V: TRBV12-3/TRBV12-4

CDR3: CASSLSTGGYEQYF
J: TRBJ2-7
V: TRBV27

CDR3: CASSQVGASGRSYNEQFF
J: TRBJ2-1
V: TRBV3-1

CDR3: CAISELREHTEAFF
J: TRBJ1-1
V: TRBV10-3

CDR3: CAGGGTFTQYF
J: TRBJ2-3
V: TRBV30

CDR3: CASSLGGASAYNEQFF
J: TRBJ2-1
V: TRBV5-1

CDR3: CASTPNTGELFF
J: TRBJ2-2
V: TRBV12-3/TRBV12-4

CDR3: CASSARDRGTNYGYTF
J: TRBJ1-2
V: TRBV2

CDR3: CAISELANEQFF
J: TRBJ2-1
V: TRBV10-3

CDR3: CASNLDRGNSPLHF
J: TRBJ1-6
V: TRBV27

CDR3: CASMVGGVQDTQYF
J: TRBJ2-3
V: TRBV11-2

CDR3: CATSPRTGASSEQYF
J: TRBJ2-5
V: TRBV24-1

CDR3: CASRSLLGSYEQYF
J: TRBJ2-7
V: TRBV28

CDR3: CASSQVGTESYEQFF
J: TRBJ2-1
V: TRBV11-2

CDR3: CASNWLHTDTQYF
J: TRBJ2-3
V: TRBV7-2

CDR3: CATSRGQGVSNQPQHF
J: TRBJ1-5
V: TRBV15

CDR3: CASSLEASGHYEQYF
J: TRBJ2-7
V: TRBV7-8

CDR3: CSEYRFSNYGYTF
J: TRBJ1-2
V: TRBV29-1

CDR3: CASRARTSGGLDTQYF
J: TRBJ2-3
V: TRBV28

CDR3: CSARAGQGTNYGYTF
J: TRBJ1-2
V: TRBV20-1

CDR3: CSATPRLAGQGNEQYF
J: TRBJ2-5
V: TRBV20-1